This T cell receptor (beta chain) derives from a study of cytomegalovirus exposure and HLA in healthy donors. Study-wide results and caveats: Compared with the roughly 670-donor mean, an Asian-associated ancestry cluster reportedly had fewer N-insertions, according to a later analysis. A previous analysis found most TCR beta V segments productive roughly 87% or roughly 30% of the time. Further analysis, carried out later, found HLA-associated TCR beta chains more clonally expanded than equally common other chains.

The CDR3 length is 14 residues. Germline-derived CDR1 and CDR2 are SGHKS and YYEKEE (reference sequence). The V gene lost 5 bases and the J gene lost 3 bases, with 9 bases spanning the gap. The primer mix had 60 Vbeta and 13 Jbeta primers. This table comes from immunoSEQ multiplex PCR, and its TCRdb copy is limited to in-frame clones, with some not included. Of some 120,000 clones listed, over 75% are singletons. With regard to this clone: Its antigen is unknown.

The sample comprised PBMCs. The source is a young man in good health and CMV-seropositive. This chain links TRBV5-5 with TRBJ1-6; D gene ambiguous. CDR3 in amino acids: CASRYRNYNSPLHF. The DNA for the CDR3 is TGTGCCAGCAGGTACAGAAACTATAATTCACCCCTCCACTTT.